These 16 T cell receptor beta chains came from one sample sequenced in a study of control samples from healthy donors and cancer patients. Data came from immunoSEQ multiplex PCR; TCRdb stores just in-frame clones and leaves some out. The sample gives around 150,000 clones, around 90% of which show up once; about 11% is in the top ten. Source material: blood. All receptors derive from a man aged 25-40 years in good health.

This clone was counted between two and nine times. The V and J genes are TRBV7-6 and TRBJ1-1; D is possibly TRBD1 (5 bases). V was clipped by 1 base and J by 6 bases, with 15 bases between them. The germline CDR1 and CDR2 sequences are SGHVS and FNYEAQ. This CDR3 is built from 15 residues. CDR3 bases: TGTGCCAGCAGCTTAGAGGGCCCCCTGGGGGCTGAAGCTTTCTTT. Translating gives CASSLEGPLGAEAFF.

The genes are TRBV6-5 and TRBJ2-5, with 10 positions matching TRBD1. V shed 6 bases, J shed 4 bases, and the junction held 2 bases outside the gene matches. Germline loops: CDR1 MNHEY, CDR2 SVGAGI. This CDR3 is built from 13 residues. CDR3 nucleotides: TGTGCCAGCAGGGACAGGGGGGGAGAGACCCAGTACTTC. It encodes CASRDRGGETQYF.

The CDR3 nucleotides read TGTGCCAGCAGCTTGGAGGACCCTAGCGGGAGGGATACCGGGGAGCTGTTTTTT. Protein product: CASSLEDPSGRDTGELFF. The rearrangement joins TRBV11-3 to TRBJ2-2, with TRBD2 identical over 12 bases. Germline V gene data show CDR1 as SGHNT and CDR2 as YENEEA. The junction had 10 bases not matched to a gene; V was cut back by 3 bases and J by 5 bases. The CDR3 runs to 18 residues.

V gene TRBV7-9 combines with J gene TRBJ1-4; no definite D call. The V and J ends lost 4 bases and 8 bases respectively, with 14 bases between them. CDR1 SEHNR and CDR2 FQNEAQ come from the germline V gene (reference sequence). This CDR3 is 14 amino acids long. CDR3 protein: CASSSTVNPEKLFF. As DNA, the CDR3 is TGTGCCAGCAGCTCGACGGTTAACCCAGAAAAACTGTTTTTT.

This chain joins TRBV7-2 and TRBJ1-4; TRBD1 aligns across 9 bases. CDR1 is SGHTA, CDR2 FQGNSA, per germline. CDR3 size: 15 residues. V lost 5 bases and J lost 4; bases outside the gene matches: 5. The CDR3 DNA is TGTGCCAGCAGCAATACAGGGGGCCTTAATGAAAAACTGTTTTTT. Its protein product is CASSNTGGLNEKLFF.

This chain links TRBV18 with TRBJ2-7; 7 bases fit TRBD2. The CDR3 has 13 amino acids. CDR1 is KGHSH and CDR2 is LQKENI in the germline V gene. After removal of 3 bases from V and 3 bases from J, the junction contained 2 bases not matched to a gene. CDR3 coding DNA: TGTGCCAGCTCACCGGCTAGCGGCTACGAGCAGTACTTC. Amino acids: CASSPASGYEQYF.

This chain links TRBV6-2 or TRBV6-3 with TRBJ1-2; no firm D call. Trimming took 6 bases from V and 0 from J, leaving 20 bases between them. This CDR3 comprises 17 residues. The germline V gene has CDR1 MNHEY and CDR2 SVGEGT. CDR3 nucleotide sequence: TGTGCCAGCAGCCCGCGAAGGGCGGAATTTTCTAACTATGGCTACACCTTC. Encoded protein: CASSPRRAEFSNYGYTF.

This chain's CDR3 is CASSTRQGTFHDYEQYF. The CDR3 coding sequence is TGTGCCAGCAGTACTCGACAGGGGACATTTCATGACTACGAGCAGTACTTC. The chain has TRBV28 and TRBJ2-7; 8 bases match TRBD1. CDR3 length equals 17 residues. V trimming: 5 bases; J trimming: 3 bases; junction bases outside the gene matches: 15. CDR1 and CDR2 (germline): MDHEN, SYDVKM.

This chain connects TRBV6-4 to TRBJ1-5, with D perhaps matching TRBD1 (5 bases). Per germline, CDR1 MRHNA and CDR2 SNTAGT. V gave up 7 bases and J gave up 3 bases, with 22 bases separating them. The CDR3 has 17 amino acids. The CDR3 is CASTPWFGREDNQPQHF. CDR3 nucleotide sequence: TGTGCCAGCACCCCCTGGTTCGGCAGGGAAGACAATCAGCCCCAGCATTTT.

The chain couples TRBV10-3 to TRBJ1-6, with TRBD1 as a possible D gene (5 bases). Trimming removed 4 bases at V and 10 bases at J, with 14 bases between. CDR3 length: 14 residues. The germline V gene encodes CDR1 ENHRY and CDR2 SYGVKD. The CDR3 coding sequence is TGTGCCATCAGTGTGGCAGGGAACACCTCACCCCTCCACTTT. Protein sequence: CAISVAGNTSPLHF.

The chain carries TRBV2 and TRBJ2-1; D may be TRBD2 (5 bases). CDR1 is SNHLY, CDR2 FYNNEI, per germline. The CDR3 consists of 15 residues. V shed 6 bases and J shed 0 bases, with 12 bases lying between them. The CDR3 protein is CASSSGSSSYNEQFF. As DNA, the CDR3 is TGTGCCAGCAGCTCGGGGTCAAGCTCCTACAATGAGCAGTTCTTC.

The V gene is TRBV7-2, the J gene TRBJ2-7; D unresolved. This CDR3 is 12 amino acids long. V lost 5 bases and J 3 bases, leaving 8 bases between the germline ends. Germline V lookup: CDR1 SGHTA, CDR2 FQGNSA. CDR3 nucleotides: TGTGCCAGCAGCGCCACCGGCTACGAGCAGTACTTC. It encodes CASSATGYEQYF.

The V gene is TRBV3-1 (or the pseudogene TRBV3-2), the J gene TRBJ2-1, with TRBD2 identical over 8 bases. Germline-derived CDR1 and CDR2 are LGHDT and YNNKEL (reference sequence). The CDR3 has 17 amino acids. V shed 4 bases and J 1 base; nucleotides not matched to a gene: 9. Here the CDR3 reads CASSPRFASGSYNEQFF. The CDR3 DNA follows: TGTGCCAGCAGCCCCCGCTTTGCTAGCGGGTCCTACAATGAGCAGTTCTTC.

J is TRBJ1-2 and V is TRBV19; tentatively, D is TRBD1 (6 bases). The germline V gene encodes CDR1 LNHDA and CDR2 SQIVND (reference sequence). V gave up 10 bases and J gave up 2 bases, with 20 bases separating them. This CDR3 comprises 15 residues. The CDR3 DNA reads TGTGCCACCTCCGTAGGGGGACAAATGAACTATGGCTACACCTTC. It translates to CATSVGGQMNYGYTF.

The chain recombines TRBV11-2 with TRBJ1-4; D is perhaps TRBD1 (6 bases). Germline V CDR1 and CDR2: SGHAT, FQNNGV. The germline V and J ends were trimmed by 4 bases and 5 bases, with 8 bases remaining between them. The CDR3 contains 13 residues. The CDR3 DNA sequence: TGTGCCAGCAGCTGGGGACAAAATGAAAAACTGTTTTTT. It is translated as CASSWGQNEKLFF.

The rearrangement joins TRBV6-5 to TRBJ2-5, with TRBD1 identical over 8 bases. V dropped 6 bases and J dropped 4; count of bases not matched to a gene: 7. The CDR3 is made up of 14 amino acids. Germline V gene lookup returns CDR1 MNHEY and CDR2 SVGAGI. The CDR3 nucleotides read TGTGCCAGCAGCGACGGGACAGGCAGAGAGACCCAGTACTTC. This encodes CASSDGTGRETQYF.